A selection of T cell receptor beta chains follows, all from one sample in a study of T cells in Graves' hyperthyroidism and ophthalmopathy. MiXCR, applied by TCRdb to the multiplex PCR reads, yields one record per CDR3 protein. Of some 600,000 distinct CDR3 sequences listed, approximately 15% are singletons. Sequencing was done on a sample of blood. Source of these receptors: a woman in her twenties or thirties with Graves' hyperthyroidism that later progressed to Graves' ophthalmopathy. The CDR3 runs from the conserved cysteine through the conserved F or W. Each record gives: CDR3 protein, V gene.

CASSVAENTEAFF | TRBV9
CASSDPGQDEKLFF | TRBV5-6
CASSVRSPGELFF | TRBV9
CASSPTGTGGRNQPQHF | TRBV28
CASSFGSSNYGYTF | TRBV27
CASSLEGPATGFDTEAFF | TRBV7-2
CSARDSTDYEQYF | TRBV20-1
CASSWGGTGSNQPQHF | TRBV12-3/TRBV12-4
CASSYLSRSQGANEKLFF | TRBV4-1
CASSSKRDGWLEQFF | TRBV7-8
CASSLRYETGGTEAFF | TRBV7-8
CAWMMTYNTIYF | TRBV30
CASSLDGGLANYGYTF | TRBV11-3
CASSGSGGDSSTNEKLFF | TRBV12-3/TRBV12-4
CASSLGVLLITEAGQGASQPQHF | TRBV28
CASSFSGRPGELFF | TRBV7-2
CAGQGGTDTQYF | TRBV30